This T cell receptor (beta chain) originates from a study of T cell responses to AZD1222 COVID-19 vaccine. V gave up 2 bases and J gave up 0 bases, with 9 bases separating them. The CDR3 is 15 amino acids. Germline loops: CDR1 SGHRS, CDR2 YFSETQ. Study findings and constraints: Researchers report vaccine-associated CD4 TCRs spanning spike, with dominance at 160-218 and 743-854. As reported, nearly half of all spike-specific TCRs target variant regions that are unmutated. Only a handful of people who got AZD1222 tested seropositive at baseline.

A few counts support this clone. Its antigen is as yet unknown. Generated by immunoSEQ multiplex PCR, the TCRdb table keeps only in-frame clones and is missing some. The sample yields roughly 120,000 clones, roughly 84% seen once. This material consisted of peripheral blood, taken on day 0 of AZD1222 vaccination. This chain uses TRBV5-1 with TRBJ1-5, with D unclear. The clonotype comes from an adult in good health. CDR3 sequence: CASSFDLPSNQPQHF. The DNA for the CDR3 is TGCGCCAGCAGCTTCGACCTGCCTAGCAATCAGCCCCAGCATTTT.